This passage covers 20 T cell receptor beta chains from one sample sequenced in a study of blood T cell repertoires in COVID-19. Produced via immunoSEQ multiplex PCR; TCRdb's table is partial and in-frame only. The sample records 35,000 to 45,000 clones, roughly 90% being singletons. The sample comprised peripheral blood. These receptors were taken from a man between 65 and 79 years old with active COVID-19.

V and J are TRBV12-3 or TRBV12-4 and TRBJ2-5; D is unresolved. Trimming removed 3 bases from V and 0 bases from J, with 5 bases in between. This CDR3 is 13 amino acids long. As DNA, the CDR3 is TGTGCCAGCAGTTTGCAGTACCAAGAGACCCAGTACTTC. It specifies CASSLQYQETQYF.

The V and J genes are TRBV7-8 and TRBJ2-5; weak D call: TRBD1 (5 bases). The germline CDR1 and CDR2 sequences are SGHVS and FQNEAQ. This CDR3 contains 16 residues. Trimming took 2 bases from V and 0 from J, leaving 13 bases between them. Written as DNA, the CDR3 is TGTGCCAGCAGCTTAAAGGTGGGGCGGAACCAAGAGACCCAGTACTTC. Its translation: CASSLKVGRNQETQYF.

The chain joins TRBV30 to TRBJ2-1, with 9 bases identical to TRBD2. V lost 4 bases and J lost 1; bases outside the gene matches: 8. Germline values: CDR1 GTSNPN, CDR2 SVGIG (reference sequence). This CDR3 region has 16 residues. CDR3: CAWTTSGGLSYNEQFF. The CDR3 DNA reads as TGTGCCTGGACGACGAGCGGGGGGCTATCCTACAATGAGCAGTTCTTC.

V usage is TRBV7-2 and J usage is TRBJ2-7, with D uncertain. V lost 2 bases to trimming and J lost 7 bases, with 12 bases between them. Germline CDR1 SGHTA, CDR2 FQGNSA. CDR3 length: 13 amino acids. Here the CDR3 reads CASSLPLPVEQYF. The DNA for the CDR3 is TGTGCCAGCAGCTTACCCCTCCCCGTGGAGCAGTACTTC.

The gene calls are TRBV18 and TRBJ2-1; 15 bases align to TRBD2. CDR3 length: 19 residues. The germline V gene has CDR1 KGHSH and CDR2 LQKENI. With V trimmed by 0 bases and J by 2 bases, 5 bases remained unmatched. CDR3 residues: CASSPPGLAGGLTYNEQFF. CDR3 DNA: TGTGCCAGCTCACCACCGGGACTAGCGGGAGGTCTTACCTACAATGAGCAGTTCTTC. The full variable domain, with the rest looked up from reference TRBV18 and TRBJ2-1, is NAGVMQNPRHLVRRRGQEARLRCSPMKGHSHVYWYRQLPEEGLKFMVYLQKENIIDESGMPKERFSAEFPKEGPSILRIQQVVRGDSAAYFCASSPPGLAGGLTYNEQFFGPGTRLTVL.

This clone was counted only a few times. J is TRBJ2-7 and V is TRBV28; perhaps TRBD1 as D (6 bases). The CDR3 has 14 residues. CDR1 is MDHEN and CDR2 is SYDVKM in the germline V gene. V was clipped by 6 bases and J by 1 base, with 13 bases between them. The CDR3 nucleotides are TGTGCCAGCAGCACCCAGGGGCCGTCCTACGAGCAGTACTTC. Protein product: CASSTQGPSYEQYF.

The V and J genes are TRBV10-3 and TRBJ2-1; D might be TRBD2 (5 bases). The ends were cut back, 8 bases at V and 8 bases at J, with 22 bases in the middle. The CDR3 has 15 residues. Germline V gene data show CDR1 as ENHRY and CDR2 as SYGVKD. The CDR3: CAIGPGITEGDEQFF. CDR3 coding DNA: TGTGCCATCGGCCCCGGCATTACTGAGGGCGATGAGCAGTTCTTC.

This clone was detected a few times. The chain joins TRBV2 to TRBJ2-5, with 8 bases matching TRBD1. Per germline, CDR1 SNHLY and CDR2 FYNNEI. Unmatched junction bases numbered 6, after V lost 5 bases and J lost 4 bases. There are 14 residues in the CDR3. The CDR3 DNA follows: TGTGCCAGCAGTTACTCCAGGGGGCGAGAGACCCAGTACTTC. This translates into CASSYSRGRETQYF.

CDR3 nucleotides: TGTGCCAGCAGCTTAGATAGGGCCTTCTTCGGGAGAGATACGCAGTATTTT. It encodes CASSLDRAFFGRDTQYF. The rearrangement links TRBV11-2 to TRBJ2-3; D is possibly TRBD2 (6 bases). Trimming took 0 bases from V and 5 from J, leaving 18 bases between them. Germline V gene sequence: CDR1 SGHAT, CDR2 FQNNGV. The CDR3 extends over 17 amino acids.

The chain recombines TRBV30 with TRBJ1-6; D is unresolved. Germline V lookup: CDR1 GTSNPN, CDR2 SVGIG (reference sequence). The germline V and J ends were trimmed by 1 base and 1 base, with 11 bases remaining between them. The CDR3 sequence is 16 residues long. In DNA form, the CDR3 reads TGTGCCTGGAGTGCTCCGGGAGGATCCTATAATTCACCCCTCCACTTT. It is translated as CAWSAPGGSYNSPLHF.

As DNA, the CDR3 is TGTGCCAGCAGCCCGACAGGCTTGTCCTACAATGAGCAGTTCTTC. It specifies CASSPTGLSYNEQFF. The V and J genes are TRBV7-8 and TRBJ2-1; tentatively, D is TRBD1 (6 bases). CDR1 SGHVS and CDR2 FQNEAQ come from the germline V gene. V was cut by 5 bases and J by 1 base, with 12 bases left in between. The CDR3 runs to 15 residues.

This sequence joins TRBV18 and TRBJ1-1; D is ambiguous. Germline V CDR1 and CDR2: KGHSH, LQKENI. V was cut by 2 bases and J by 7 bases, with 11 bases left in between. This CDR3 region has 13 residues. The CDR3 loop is CASSPSRVDEAFF. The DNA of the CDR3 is TGTGCCAGCTCACCATCACGGGTGGATGAAGCTTTCTTT.

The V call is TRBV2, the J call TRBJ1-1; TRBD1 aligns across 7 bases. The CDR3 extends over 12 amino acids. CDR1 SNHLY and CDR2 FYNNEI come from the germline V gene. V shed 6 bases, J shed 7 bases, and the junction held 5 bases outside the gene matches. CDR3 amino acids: CASRKQGLEAFF. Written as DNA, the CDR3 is TGTGCCAGCAGAAAACAGGGGCTTGAAGCTTTCTTT.

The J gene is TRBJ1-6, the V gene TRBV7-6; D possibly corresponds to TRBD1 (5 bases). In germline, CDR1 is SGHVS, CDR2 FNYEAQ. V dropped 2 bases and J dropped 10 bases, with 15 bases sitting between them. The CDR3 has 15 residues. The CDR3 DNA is TGTGCCAGCAGCTTAAGGAAGGCAGGGCACTCACCCCTCCACTTT. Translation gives CASSLRKAGHSPLHF.

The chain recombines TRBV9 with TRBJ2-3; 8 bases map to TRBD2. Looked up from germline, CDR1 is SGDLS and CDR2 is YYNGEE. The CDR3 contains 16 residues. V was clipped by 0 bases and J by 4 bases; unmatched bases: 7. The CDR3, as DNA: TGTGCCAGCAGCGTAGGGGGTAGCGGGATCTCAGATACGCAGTATTTT. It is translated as CASSVGGSGISDTQYF.

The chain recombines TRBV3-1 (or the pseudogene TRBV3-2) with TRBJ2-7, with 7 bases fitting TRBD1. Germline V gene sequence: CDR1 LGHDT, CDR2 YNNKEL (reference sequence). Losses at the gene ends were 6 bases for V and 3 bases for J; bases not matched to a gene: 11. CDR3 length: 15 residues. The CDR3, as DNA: TGTGCCAGCAGTTGGGGACAGCCACGAGTCTACGAGCAGTACTTC. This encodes CASSWGQPRVYEQYF.

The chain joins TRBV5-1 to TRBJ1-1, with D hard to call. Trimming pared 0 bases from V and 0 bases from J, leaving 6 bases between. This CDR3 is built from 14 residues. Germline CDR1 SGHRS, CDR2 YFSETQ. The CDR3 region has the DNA TGCGCCAGCAGCTTGGACAGTGTGAACACTGAAGCTTTCTTT. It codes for CASSLDSVNTEAFF.

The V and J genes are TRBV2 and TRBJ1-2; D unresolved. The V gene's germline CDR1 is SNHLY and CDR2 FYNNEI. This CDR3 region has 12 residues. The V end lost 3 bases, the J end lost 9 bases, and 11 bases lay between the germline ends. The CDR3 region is CASSDYTTSYTF. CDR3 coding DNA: TGTGCCAGCAGTGACTATACTACGAGCTACACCTTC. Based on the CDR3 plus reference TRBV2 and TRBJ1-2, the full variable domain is EPEVTQTPSHQVTQMGQEVILRCVPISNHLYFYWYRQILGQKVEFLVSFYNNEISEKSEIFDDQFSVERPDGSNFTLKIRSTKLEDSAMYFCASSDYTTSYTFGSGTRLTVV.

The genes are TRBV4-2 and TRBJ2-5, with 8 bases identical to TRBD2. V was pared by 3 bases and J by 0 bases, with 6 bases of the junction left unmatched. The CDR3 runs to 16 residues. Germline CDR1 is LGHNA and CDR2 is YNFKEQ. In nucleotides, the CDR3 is TGTGCCAGCAGCCAGTCAGCGGGAGTATACCAAGAGACCCAGTACTTC. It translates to CASSQSAGVYQETQYF.

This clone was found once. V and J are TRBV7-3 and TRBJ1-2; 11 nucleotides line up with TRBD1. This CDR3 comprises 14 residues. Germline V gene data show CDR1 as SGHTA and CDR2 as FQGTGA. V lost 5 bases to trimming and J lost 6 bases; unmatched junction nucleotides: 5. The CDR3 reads CASSADRGLHGYTF. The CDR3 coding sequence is TGTGCCAGCAGCGCGGACAGGGGGCTGCATGGCTACACCTTC.